One and the same sample provided the 19 T cell receptor beta chains below, sequenced in a study of STAT5B mutations in CD4+ large granular lymphocyte leukemia. Clones were read by immunoSEQ multiplex PCR, and TCRdb kept only the in-frame ones, dropping some. The profile shows tens of thousands of clones, about four fifths of them singletons. Sequenced input: CD4+ T cells from blood buffy coats. The receptors originated from a human donor in good health.

V is TRBV6-1 and J is TRBJ2-3; 8 nucleotides align to TRBD2. This CDR3 region has 13 residues. Germline loops: CDR1 MNHNS, CDR2 SASEGT. After removal of 5 bases from V and 6 bases from J, the junction contained 4 bases not matched to a gene. CDR3 in amino acids: CASSQRLADTQYF. CDR3 bases: TGTGCCAGCAGTCAAAGACTAGCGGATACGCAGTATTTT.

The V and J genes are TRBV12-5 and TRBJ2-5, with 7 bases lining up with TRBD2. V lost 6 bases, J lost 5 bases, and 9 bases stayed unmatched. The length of the CDR3 is 14 residues. Germline CDR1 and CDR2: LGHNT and FRNRAP. The CDR3 protein is CASGPSGGDETQYF. CDR3 in DNA: TGTGCTAGTGGCCCTTCGGGGGGTGATGAGACCCAGTACTTC.

This chain joins TRBV7-2 and TRBJ2-7; 9 nucleotides align to TRBD1. The CDR3 covers 15 residues. Germline CDR1 is SGHTA and CDR2 is FQGNSA. V dropped 3 bases and J dropped 2; count of bases not matched to a gene: 5. CDR3 nucleotides: TGTGCCAGCAGCTTCTCCGGGACAGGGACCTACGAGCAGTACTTC. Its translation is CASSFSGTGTYEQYF.

The chain combines TRBV10-3 with TRBJ2-7, with a possible D match to TRBD1 (5 bases). The CDR3 totals 13 residues. CDR1 is ENHRY and CDR2 is SYGVKD in the germline V gene. Trimming removed 8 bases at V and 7 bases at J, with 18 bases between. CDR3 residues: CAISSRGDSEQYF. CDR3 nucleotide sequence: TGTGCCATCTCATCAAGGGGCGACTCGGAGCAGTACTTC.

V gene TRBV29-1 combines with J gene TRBJ2-2; TRBD1 might be the D (6 bases). Looked up from germline, CDR1 is SQVTM and CDR2 is ANQGSEA. This CDR3 region has 13 residues. V lost 4 bases and J lost 6, with 12 bases in between. The CDR3 sequence is CSVGGLWAGELFF. DNA for the CDR3: TGCAGCGTTGGGGGGCTTTGGGCCGGGGAGCTGTTTTTT.

This rearrangement joins TRBV7-3 to TRBJ2-2; TRBD2 agrees at 8 bases. Losses at the gene ends were 2 bases for V and 6 bases for J; bases not matched to a gene: 17. CDR1 SGHTA and CDR2 FQGTGA come from the germline V gene. The CDR3 is made up of 19 amino acids. For the CDR3, the DNA is TGTGCCAGCAGCTTACACAACCGGGGGGGTTCCTCGTGGGCCGGGGAGCTGTTTTTT. Its translation: CASSLHNRGGSSWAGELFF.

This clone was recorded a few times. This chain joins TRBV7-3 and TRBJ2-2, with D unclear. V shed 8 bases and J shed 0 bases, with 7 bases lying between them. The CDR3 has 13 amino acids. CDR1 is SGHTA and CDR2 is FQGTGA in the germline V gene. Here the CDR3 reads CASSRTNTGELFF. The DNA for the CDR3 is TGTGCCAGCTCAAGGACGAACACCGGGGAGCTGTTTTTT.

The rearrangement uses TRBV4-2 and TRBJ2-1, with D perhaps matching TRBD1 or TRBD2 (5 bases each). The germline V and J ends were trimmed by 1 base and 4 bases, with 8 bases remaining between them. The CDR3 length is 14 residues. The germline gives CDR1 LGHNA, CDR2 YNFKEQ. The CDR3 region has the DNA TGTGCCAGCAGCCAAGCCGGGACGTACAATGAGCAGTTCTTC. Its protein is CASSQAGTYNEQFF.

CDR3 nucleotide sequence: TGTGCCAGCAGCAGCGGGACTAGCGGGGGGTGGGATACGCAGTATTTT. Translated, it gives CASSSGTSGGWDTQYF. This chain links TRBV5-4 with TRBJ2-3; 15 bases fit TRBD2. In germline, CDR1 is SGHNT, CDR2 YYREEE (reference sequence). V dropped 4 bases and J dropped 6; count of bases not matched to a gene: 6. This CDR3 has 16 residues.

The chain employs TRBV5-1 and TRBJ1-4; D is undetermined. The CDR3 totals 14 residues. Germline CDR1 SGHRS, CDR2 YFSETQ. V was trimmed by 0 bases and J by 4 bases, leaving 7 bases between them. The CDR3 loop is CASSLVGINEKLFF. The CDR3, as DNA: TGCGCCAGCAGCTTGGTGGGGATTAATGAAAAACTGTTTTTT.

V usage is TRBV7-2 and J usage is TRBJ2-7; tentatively, D is TRBD1 or TRBD2 (5 bases each). Germline CDR1 reads SGHTA; CDR2 reads FQGNSA. This CDR3 comprises 16 residues. The germline V and J ends were trimmed by 1 base and 4 bases, with 17 bases remaining between them. The CDR3 is CASSLVSGSIFYEQYF. The CDR3 region has the DNA TGTGCCAGCAGCTTAGTGTCAGGGAGCATCTTTTACGAGCAGTACTTC.

The chain uses TRBV18 and TRBJ2-7; D is uncertain. The CDR3 runs 13 residues. Germline assignment: CDR1 KGHSH and CDR2 LQKENI. V was cut by 4 bases and J by 2 bases, with 9 bases left in between. The CDR3 nucleotides are TGTGCCAGCTCACTGAAGATAGCCTACGAGCAGTACTTC. This encodes CASSLKIAYEQYF.

This clone was seen a handful of times. The chain couples TRBV6-5 to TRBJ1-2; D is unresolved. V was pared by 4 bases and J by 3 bases, with 9 bases between. CDR1 is MNHEY, CDR2 SVGAGI, per germline. The CDR3 has 13 amino acids. CDR3 nucleotides: TGTGCCAGCAGTTTGTCAGTGCACTATGGCTACACCTTC. Encoded protein: CASSLSVHYGYTF.

The chain links TRBV5-6 to TRBJ1-2; D is uncertain. Trimming stripped 2 bases from V and 8 bases from J, with 7 bases between. The CDR3 is made up of 11 amino acids. The V gene's germline CDR1 is SGHDT and CDR2 YYEEEE. The CDR3 loop is CASSFRGGYTF. The DNA for the CDR3 is TGTGCCAGCAGCTTCCGTGGGGGCTACACCTTC.

This clone was found once. V usage is TRBV11-1 and J usage is TRBJ2-1; maybe TRBD2 (6 bases). Germline V gene data show CDR1 as SGHAT and CDR2 as FQDESV (reference sequence). This CDR3 has 14 residues. V dropped 7 bases and J dropped 0 bases, with 10 bases sitting between them. CDR3 sequence: CASTGGSSYNEQFF. The CDR3 DNA sequence: TGTGCCAGCACCGGGGGTAGCTCCTACAATGAGCAGTTCTTC.

The rearrangement joins TRBV6-5 to TRBJ2-7; D possibly corresponds to TRBD2 (5 bases). Germline V gives CDR1 MNHEY, CDR2 SVGAGI. The CDR3 has 14 residues. V lost 6 bases and J 0 bases, leaving 12 bases between the germline ends. The CDR3, as DNA: TGTGCCAGCAGGCCCGTCGGGGTCTCCTACGAGCAGTACTTC. It yields the protein CASRPVGVSYEQYF.

The rearrangement links TRBV6-5 to TRBJ2-2; D call uncertain. Looked up from germline, CDR1 is MNHEY and CDR2 is SVGAGI. Trimming took 5 bases from V and 4 from J, leaving 11 bases between them. This CDR3 spans 14 amino acids. The CDR3 DNA reads as TGTGCCAGCAGTCTCGACGGCCGCACCGGGGAGCTGTTTTTT. It is translated as CASSLDGRTGELFF.

The CDR3 DNA is TGTGCCAGCAGCTTCGGAGGGGCGCGGGGGAACACTGAAGCTTTCTTT. This gives the protein CASSFGGARGNTEAFF. The chain combines TRBV11-3 with TRBJ1-1, with a possible D match to TRBD1 (5 bases). The germline CDR1 and CDR2 sequences are SGHNT and YENEEA. The CDR3 sequence is 16 residues long. V lost 3 bases and J lost 1, with 15 bases in between.

The gene calls are TRBV7-2 and TRBJ2-7; 8 bases are a match to TRBD2. With 9 bases clipped from V and 3 bases from J, the junction kept 4 bases outside the gene matches. CDR1 and CDR2 from the germline V gene are SGHTA and FQGNSA. The CDR3 is 12 residues long. The chain's CDR3 is CASSGTGYEQYF. The CDR3 DNA reads TGTGCCAGTAGCGGGACCGGCTACGAGCAGTACTTC.